Included here is one T cell receptor beta chain sequence, with context. Its antigen remains unknown. CDR3 length equals 15 residues. CDR1 and CDR2 (germline): GTSNPN, SVGIG (reference sequence). Trimming pared 3 bases from V and 0 bases from J, leaving 15 bases between. PBMCs were isolated at a quantity of at least 6 million per sample. With a J-beta primer mix and a sample-barcoded 5' primer, a second PCR ran about 7 to 11 cycles. TCRdb reprocessed the 5' RACE reads via MiXCR and lists one record per CDR3 protein. Found here are roughly 800,000 distinct CDR3 sequences, 58% of them singletons; the top ten hold approximately 21%. This sample was taken from a study of blood T cells in healthy people across ages. Study context: Roughly one uniquely barcoded beta molecule per two T cells was captured.

Study-wide results and limits: It was not possible, with unsorted PBMCs, to conclusively compare naive and antigen-experienced cells. More naive CD4+ cells and higher diversity were found in long-lived than in aged donors.

This receptor was identified in a man aged 25-40 years in good health. The chain is built from TRBV30 and TRBJ2-7; D gene uncertain. The sequenced sample was blood. CDR3 bases: TGTGCCTGGAGCGCGGACCCACGATACTCCTACGAGCAGTACTTC. Translated, it gives CAWSADPRYSYEQYF. The full variable domain, in which reference TRBV30 and TRBJ2-7 provide the parts outside the CDR3, is SQTIHQWPATLVQPVGSPLSLECTVEGTSNPNLYWYRQAAGRGLQLLFYSVGIGQISSEVPQNLSASRPQDRQFILSSKKLLLSDSGFYLCAWSADPRYSYEQYFGPGTRLTVT.